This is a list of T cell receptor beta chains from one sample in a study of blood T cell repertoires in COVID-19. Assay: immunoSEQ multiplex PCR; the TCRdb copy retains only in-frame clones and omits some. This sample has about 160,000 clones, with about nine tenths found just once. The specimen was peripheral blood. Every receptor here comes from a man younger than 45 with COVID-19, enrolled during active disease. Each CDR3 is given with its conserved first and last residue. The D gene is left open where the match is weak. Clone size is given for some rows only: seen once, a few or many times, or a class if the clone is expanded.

CDR3nt: TGTGCCAGCAGTATCGCAGGAGGGAATCGAGAGCAGTTCTTC; CDR3aa: CASSIAGGNREQFF; abundance: .; j_gene: TRBJ2-1; d_gene: .; v_gene: TRBV6-6
CDR3nt: TGTGCCAGCAGCTTGGTAGGGACAGGGATGAGGACAGATACGCAGTATTTT; CDR3aa: CASSLVGTGMRTDTQYF; abundance: .; j_gene: TRBJ2-3; d_gene: TRBD1; v_gene: TRBV5-5
CDR3nt: TGTGCCAGCTCACCACTACAGGGGGTAGGGCCTCAGAACACCGGGGAGCTGTTTTTT; CDR3aa: CASSPLQGVGPQNTGELFF; abundance: .; j_gene: TRBJ2-2; d_gene: TRBD1; v_gene: TRBV18
CDR3nt: TGTGCCAGCGGAAGACCTCACAGGCGAATTGAGGAGCAGTACTTC; CDR3aa: CASGRPHRRIEEQYF; abundance: .; j_gene: TRBJ2-7; d_gene: .; v_gene: TRBV28
CDR3nt: TGTGCCAGTGGCTGGACAGGGGGCGGTGAAAAACTGTTTTTT; CDR3aa: CASGWTGGGEKLFF; abundance: .; j_gene: TRBJ1-4; d_gene: TRBD1; v_gene: TRBV19
CDR3nt: TGTGCCAGTAGTCTGACAGCTGACCCCCACGAGCAGTACTTC; CDR3aa: CASSLTADPHEQYF; abundance: .; j_gene: TRBJ2-7; d_gene: .; v_gene: TRBV19
CDR3nt: TGTGCCAGCAGTTGGGACAGGGGGGTAGGTGGCTACACCTTC; CDR3aa: CASSWDRGVGGYTF; abundance: once; j_gene: TRBJ1-2; d_gene: TRBD1; v_gene: TRBV27
CDR3nt: TGTGCCACCAGTGATACCGGGACAGGGAGGTATGGCTACACCTTC; CDR3aa: CATSDTGTGRYGYTF; abundance: once; j_gene: TRBJ1-2; d_gene: TRBD1; v_gene: TRBV24-1
CDR3nt: TGTGCCAGCAGCCCCACTCTACCGAACACTGAAGCTTTCTTT; CDR3aa: CASSPTLPNTEAFF; abundance: .; j_gene: TRBJ1-1; d_gene: .; v_gene: TRBV7-2
CDR3nt: TGTGCCAGTAGTCCATCCTGGGGAGGGGAGGGGAATCAGCCCCAGCATTTT; CDR3aa: CASSPSWGGEGNQPQHF; abundance: .; j_gene: TRBJ1-5; d_gene: .; v_gene: TRBV19
CDR3nt: TGCGCCAGCAGGCCGGACAGTAATGAAAAACTGTTTTTT; CDR3aa: CASRPDSNEKLFF; abundance: .; j_gene: TRBJ1-4; d_gene: .; v_gene: TRBV5-1
CDR3nt: TGTGCCAGCTCACCACCGTCGCAGGGGGAACACGAGCAGTACTTC; CDR3aa: CASSPPSQGEHEQYF; abundance: .; j_gene: TRBJ2-7; d_gene: TRBD1; v_gene: TRBV18
CDR3nt: TGTGCCAGCAGTTCCCATGGACTAGCGGGGGCCTACGAGCAGTACTTC; CDR3aa: CASSSHGLAGAYEQYF; abundance: .; j_gene: TRBJ2-7; d_gene: TRBD2; v_gene: TRBV27
CDR3nt: TGTGCCAGCAGCCTGTACAGCCTTTCCTCTGGAAACACCATATATTTT; CDR3aa: CASSLYSLSSGNTIYF; abundance: few; j_gene: TRBJ1-3; d_gene: .; v_gene: TRBV7-6
CDR3nt: TGTGCCAGCAGCTTAGGAGGGGGCGATAATGAAAAACTGTTTTTT; CDR3aa: CASSLGGGDNEKLFF; abundance: .; j_gene: TRBJ1-4; d_gene: TRBD1; v_gene: TRBV7-3
CDR3nt: TGTGCCAGCTCGCGATACAATGAGCAGTTCTTC; CDR3aa: CASSRYNEQFF; abundance: .; j_gene: TRBJ2-1; d_gene: .; v_gene: TRBV18
CDR3nt: TGTGCCAGTAGTATTCCAGTTAGCAATCAGCCCCAGCATTTT; CDR3aa: CASSIPVSNQPQHF; abundance: .; j_gene: TRBJ1-5; d_gene: .; v_gene: TRBV19
CDR3nt: TGTGCCAGTAGTCCTCAGACTAGCCGAGAGACCCAGTACTTC; CDR3aa: CASSPQTSRETQYF; abundance: .; j_gene: TRBJ2-5; d_gene: TRBD2; v_gene: TRBV19
CDR3nt: TGTGCCAGCAGCTTAGCTAAGGCAGGGAACTATGGCTACACCTTC; CDR3aa: CASSLAKAGNYGYTF; abundance: .; j_gene: TRBJ1-2; d_gene: .; v_gene: TRBV7-2
CDR3nt: TGTGCCAGCCGCGGGGATATTGGCTATGAGCAGTTCTTC; CDR3aa: CASRGDIGYEQFF; abundance: .; j_gene: TRBJ2-1; d_gene: .; v_gene: TRBV27
CDR3nt: TGTGCCAGCAGTGTCAGGACTAGCGGGGACAATGAGCAGTTCTTC; CDR3aa: CASSVRTSGDNEQFF; abundance: once; j_gene: TRBJ2-1; d_gene: TRBD2; v_gene: TRBV27
CDR3nt: TGTGCCAGCAGTGAGGGACAGGTCTGGAAGCAGTACTTC; CDR3aa: CASSEGQVWKQYF; abundance: .; j_gene: TRBJ2-7; d_gene: TRBD1; v_gene: TRBV6-1
CDR3nt: TGTGCCAGCAGCCGAGGCTCGGACACCGGGGAGCTGTTTTTT; CDR3aa: CASSRGSDTGELFF; abundance: once; j_gene: TRBJ2-2; d_gene: .; v_gene: TRBV5-5
CDR3nt: TGCAGCGTTGAACCTGACAGGTTAATCACTGAAGCTTTCTTT; CDR3aa: CSVEPDRLITEAFF; abundance: .; j_gene: TRBJ1-1; d_gene: .; v_gene: TRBV29-1
CDR3nt: TGCAGCGTTCCTGGGACAGTCAACATGAACACTGAAGCTTTCTTT; CDR3aa: CSVPGTVNMNTEAFF; abundance: .; j_gene: TRBJ1-1; d_gene: TRBD1; v_gene: TRBV29-1
CDR3nt: TGTGCCAGCAGTTACTCCCGGACAACATTAACGTACAATGAGCAGTTCTTC; CDR3aa: CASSYSRTTLTYNEQFF; abundance: .; j_gene: TRBJ2-1; d_gene: .; v_gene: TRBV6-2/TRBV6-3
CDR3nt: TGTGCCACCAGTGATGTGACAGGCCTGCAGTTCTTC; CDR3aa: CATSDVTGLQFF; abundance: .; j_gene: TRBJ2-1; d_gene: .; v_gene: TRBV24-1
CDR3nt: TGTGCCAGCAGCCCGGGACTAGCGGGGGGGTTAGATACGCAGTATTTT; CDR3aa: CASSPGLAGGLDTQYF; abundance: .; j_gene: TRBJ2-3; d_gene: TRBD2; v_gene: TRBV7-3
CDR3nt: TGTGCCAGTAGCCCGGGACAGGGATGGACTGAAGCTTTCTTT; CDR3aa: CASSPGQGWTEAFF; abundance: .; j_gene: TRBJ1-1; d_gene: TRBD1; v_gene: TRBV19
CDR3nt: TGTGCCAGCAGTTACGCAGGGGCGGATACGCAGTATTTT; CDR3aa: CASSYAGADTQYF; abundance: .; j_gene: TRBJ2-3; d_gene: .; v_gene: TRBV6-5
CDR3nt: TGTGCCAGCAGCTCTGACGACGGGTACGAGCAGTACTTC; CDR3aa: CASSSDDGYEQYF; abundance: once; j_gene: TRBJ2-7; d_gene: .; v_gene: TRBV7-7
CDR3nt: TGTGCCATCAGGGGGACAATCGGGGAGCTGTTTTTT; CDR3aa: CAIRGTIGELFF; abundance: .; j_gene: TRBJ2-2; d_gene: .; v_gene: TRBV10-3
CDR3nt: TGTGCCAGCAGCGGGACTAGAATAATGGAGACCCAGTACTTC; CDR3aa: CASSGTRIMETQYF; abundance: .; j_gene: TRBJ2-5; d_gene: TRBD2; v_gene: TRBV2
CDR3nt: TGTGCCAGCAGCCAAGATGGTTCAACTACGAAGCAGTACTTC; CDR3aa: CASSQDGSTTKQYF; abundance: .; j_gene: TRBJ2-7; d_gene: .; v_gene: TRBV4-2
CDR3nt: TGTGCCAGCAGTGAAGGACAGGGCCTAAACTATGGCTACACCTTC; CDR3aa: CASSEGQGLNYGYTF; abundance: .; j_gene: TRBJ1-2; d_gene: TRBD1; v_gene: TRBV6-1
CDR3nt: TGTGCCAGCAGCCAAGAGGAACTAGCGGGAGACGGCGATACGCAGTATTTT; CDR3aa: CASSQEELAGDGDTQYF; abundance: .; j_gene: TRBJ2-3; d_gene: TRBD2; v_gene: TRBV3-1/TRBV3-2
CDR3nt: TGTGCCAGCCCCTCGGAAGGACATCGGGTACACGAGCAGTACTTC; CDR3aa: CASPSEGHRVHEQYF; abundance: .; j_gene: TRBJ2-7; d_gene: .; v_gene: TRBV12-1
CDR3nt: TGCGCCAGCAGCTTGAGCGGGGGTGGGGCAGATACGCAGTATTTT; CDR3aa: CASSLSGGGADTQYF; abundance: once; j_gene: TRBJ2-3; d_gene: TRBD2; v_gene: TRBV5-1
CDR3nt: TGTGCCAGCAGCCAACCGGGACTAGCGGGGGGGCACTACGAGCAGTACTTC; CDR3aa: CASSQPGLAGGHYEQYF; abundance: .; j_gene: TRBJ2-7; d_gene: TRBD2; v_gene: TRBV4-2
CDR3nt: TGTGCCAGCAGCTTTACGAACAGGGGGCGGGAATCACCCCTCCACTTT; CDR3aa: CASSFTNRGRESPLHF; abundance: .; j_gene: TRBJ1-6; d_gene: TRBD1; v_gene: TRBV5-4
CDR3nt: TGTGCCACCAGCAGAGGAACCGGGACAGGAGCCTTCCAAGAGACCCAGTACTTC; CDR3aa: CATSRGTGTGAFQETQYF; abundance: .; j_gene: TRBJ2-5; d_gene: TRBD1; v_gene: TRBV15
CDR3nt: TGTGCCAGCAGCTTTCGACTAGCGAGGGGTTATCGCAATGAGCAGTTCTTC; CDR3aa: CASSFRLARGYRNEQFF; abundance: once; j_gene: TRBJ2-1; d_gene: TRBD2; v_gene: TRBV7-2
CDR3nt: TGTGCCAGCAGCGTAGCCCTGAGCGGGGGGGCCACCGGGGAGCTGTTTTTT; CDR3aa: CASSVALSGGATGELFF; abundance: once; j_gene: TRBJ2-2; d_gene: TRBD2; v_gene: TRBV9
CDR3nt: TGTGCCAGCAGTTACTCAACGAGCTACACTGAAGCTTTCTTT; CDR3aa: CASSYSTSYTEAFF; abundance: .; j_gene: TRBJ1-1; d_gene: .; v_gene: TRBV6-5
CDR3nt: TGTGCCAGCAGTTACTACCCAGGGCCTAACTATGGCTACACCTTC; CDR3aa: CASSYYPGPNYGYTF; abundance: .; j_gene: TRBJ1-2; d_gene: .; v_gene: TRBV6-6
CDR3nt: TGTGCCTCCAGGGGTGGGGCAGGGATGAACACTGAAGCTTTCTTT; CDR3aa: CASRGGAGMNTEAFF; abundance: once; j_gene: TRBJ1-1; d_gene: .; v_gene: TRBV10-3
CDR3nt: TGTGCCACCAGGGACAGCCAAGAGACCCAGTACTTC; CDR3aa: CATRDSQETQYF; abundance: .; j_gene: TRBJ2-5; d_gene: TRBD1; v_gene: TRBV5-4
CDR3nt: TGTGCCAGCAGCGTAGCCCTGGAGGGGGACAGCTATGGCTACACCTTC; CDR3aa: CASSVALEGDSYGYTF; abundance: few; j_gene: TRBJ1-2; d_gene: TRBD1; v_gene: TRBV9
CDR3nt: TGTGCCAGCAGCTTAGTTGCCTTAGCTAACTATGGCTACACCTTC; CDR3aa: CASSLVALANYGYTF; abundance: .; j_gene: TRBJ1-2; d_gene: .; v_gene: TRBV13
CDR3nt: TGTGCCAGCAGCTCTTATAGCAATCAGCCCCAGCATTTT; CDR3aa: CASSSYSNQPQHF; abundance: .; j_gene: TRBJ1-5; d_gene: .; v_gene: TRBV5-6